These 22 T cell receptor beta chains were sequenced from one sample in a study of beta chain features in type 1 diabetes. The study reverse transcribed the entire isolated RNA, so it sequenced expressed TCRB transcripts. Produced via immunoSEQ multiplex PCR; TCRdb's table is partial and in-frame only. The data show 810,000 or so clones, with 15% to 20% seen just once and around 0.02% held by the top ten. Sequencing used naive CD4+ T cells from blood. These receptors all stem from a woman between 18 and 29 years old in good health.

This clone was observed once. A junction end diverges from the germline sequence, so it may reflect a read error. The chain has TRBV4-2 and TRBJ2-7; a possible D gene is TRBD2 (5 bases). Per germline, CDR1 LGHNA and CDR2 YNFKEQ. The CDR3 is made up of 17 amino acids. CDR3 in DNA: TGTGCCAGCAGCCAAGCCGCTCCCGGGATCAGCGGCGGCGAGCAGTGCTTC. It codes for CASSQAAPGISGGEQCF.

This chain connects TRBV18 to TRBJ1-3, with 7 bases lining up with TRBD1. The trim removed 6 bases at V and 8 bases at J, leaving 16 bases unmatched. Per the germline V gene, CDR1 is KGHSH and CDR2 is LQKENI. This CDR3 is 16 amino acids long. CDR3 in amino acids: CASSRQTGSSFDTIYF. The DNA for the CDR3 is TGTGCCAGCTCGCGACAGACAGGGTCAAGCTTCGACACCATATATTTT.

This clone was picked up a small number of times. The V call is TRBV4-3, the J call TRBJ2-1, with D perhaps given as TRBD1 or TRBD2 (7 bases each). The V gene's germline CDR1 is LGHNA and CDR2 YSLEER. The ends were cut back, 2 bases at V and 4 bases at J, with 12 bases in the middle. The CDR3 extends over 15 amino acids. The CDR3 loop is CASSQSRGGYNEQFF. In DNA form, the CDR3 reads TGCGCCAGCAGCCAATCCAGGGGGGGGTACAATGAGCAGTTCTTC.

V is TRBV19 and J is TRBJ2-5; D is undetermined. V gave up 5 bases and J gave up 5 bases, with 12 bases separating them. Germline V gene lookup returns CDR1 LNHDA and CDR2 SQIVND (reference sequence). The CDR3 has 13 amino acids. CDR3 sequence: CASSWLLWETQYF. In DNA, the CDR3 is TGTGCCAGTAGTTGGTTGCTATGGGAGACCCAGTACTTC.

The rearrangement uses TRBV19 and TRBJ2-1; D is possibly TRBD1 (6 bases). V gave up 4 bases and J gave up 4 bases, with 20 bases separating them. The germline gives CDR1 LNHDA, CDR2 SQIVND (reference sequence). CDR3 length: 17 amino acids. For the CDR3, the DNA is TGTGCCAGTAGTACGGAACCGTTGGGGGCCCTTTACAATGAGCAGTTCTTC. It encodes CASSTEPLGALYNEQFF.

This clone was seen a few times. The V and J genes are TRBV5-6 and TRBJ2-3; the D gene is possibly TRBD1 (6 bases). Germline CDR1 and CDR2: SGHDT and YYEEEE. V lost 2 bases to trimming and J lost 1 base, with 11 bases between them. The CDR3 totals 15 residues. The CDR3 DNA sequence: TGTGCCAGCAGCTTCTTTCAGGGGCGCACAGATACGCAGTATTTT. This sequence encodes CASSFFQGRTDTQYF.

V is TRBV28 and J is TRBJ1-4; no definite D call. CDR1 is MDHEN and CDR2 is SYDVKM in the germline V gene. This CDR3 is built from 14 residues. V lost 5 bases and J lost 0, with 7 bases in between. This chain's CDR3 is CASSTDPTNEKLFF. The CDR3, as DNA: TGTGCCAGCAGTACCGACCCAACTAATGAAAAACTGTTTTTT.

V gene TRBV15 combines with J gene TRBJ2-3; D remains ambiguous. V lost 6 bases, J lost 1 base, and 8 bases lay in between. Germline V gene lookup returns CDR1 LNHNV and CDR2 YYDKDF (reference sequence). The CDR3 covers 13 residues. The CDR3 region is CATRGEGTDTQYF. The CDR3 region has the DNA TGTGCCACCAGAGGAGAAGGCACAGATACGCAGTATTTT.

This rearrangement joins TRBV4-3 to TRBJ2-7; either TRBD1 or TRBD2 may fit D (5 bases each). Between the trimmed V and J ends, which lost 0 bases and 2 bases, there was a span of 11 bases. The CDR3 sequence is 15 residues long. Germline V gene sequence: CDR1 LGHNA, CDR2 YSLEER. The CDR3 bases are TGCGCCAGCAGCCAAGAAACGGGGCCGGCCTACGAGCAGTACTTC. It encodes CASSQETGPAYEQYF.

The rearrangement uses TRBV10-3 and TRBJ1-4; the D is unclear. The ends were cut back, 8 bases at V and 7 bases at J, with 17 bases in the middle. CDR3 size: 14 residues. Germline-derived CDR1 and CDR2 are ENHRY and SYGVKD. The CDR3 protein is CAIGVRSDGEKLFF. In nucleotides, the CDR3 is TGTGCCATCGGGGTTCGGAGTGACGGTGAAAAACTGTTTTTT.

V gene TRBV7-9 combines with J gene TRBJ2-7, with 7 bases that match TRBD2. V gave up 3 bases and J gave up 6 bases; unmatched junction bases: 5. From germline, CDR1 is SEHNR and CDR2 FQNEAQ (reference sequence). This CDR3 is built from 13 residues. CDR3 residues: CASSLSGGGEQYF. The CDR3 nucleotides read TGTGCCAGCAGCTTGTCGGGAGGAGGCGAGCAGTACTTC.

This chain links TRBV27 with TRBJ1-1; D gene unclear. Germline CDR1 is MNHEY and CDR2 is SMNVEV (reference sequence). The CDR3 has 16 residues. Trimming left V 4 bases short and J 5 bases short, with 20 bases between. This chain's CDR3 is CASSSARTATKTEAFF. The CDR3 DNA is TGTGCCAGCAGTTCAGCTAGGACGGCCACGAAGACTGAAGCTTTCTTT.

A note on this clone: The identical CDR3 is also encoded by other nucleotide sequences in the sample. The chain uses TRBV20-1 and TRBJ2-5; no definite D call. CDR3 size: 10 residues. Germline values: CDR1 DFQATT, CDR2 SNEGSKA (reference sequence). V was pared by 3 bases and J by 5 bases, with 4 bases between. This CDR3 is CSASLETQYF. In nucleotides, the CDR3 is TGCAGTGCTAGCCTGGAGACCCAGTACTTC.

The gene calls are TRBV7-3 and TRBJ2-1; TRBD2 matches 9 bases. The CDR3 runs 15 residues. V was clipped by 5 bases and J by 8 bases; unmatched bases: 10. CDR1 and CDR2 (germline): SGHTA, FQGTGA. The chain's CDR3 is CASSVSNSGSYEQFF. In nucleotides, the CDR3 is TGTGCCAGCAGCGTATCTAATAGCGGGAGCTATGAGCAGTTCTTC.

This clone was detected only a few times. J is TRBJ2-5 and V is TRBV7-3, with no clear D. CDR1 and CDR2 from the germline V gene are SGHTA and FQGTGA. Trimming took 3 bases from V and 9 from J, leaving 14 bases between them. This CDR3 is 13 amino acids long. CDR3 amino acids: CASSFLPAEAQYF. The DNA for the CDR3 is TGTGCCAGCAGCTTCCTGCCCGCTGAGGCCCAGTACTTC.

The CDR3 spells CASSYSGMGEETQYF. The CDR3 DNA reads TGTGCCAGCAGTTACTCCGGTATGGGAGAGGAGACCCAGTACTTC. The chain recombines TRBV6-6 with TRBJ2-5; TRBD2 is a possible D gene (5 bases). Per the germline V gene, CDR1 is MNHNY and CDR2 is SVGAGI (reference sequence). The V end was cut by 0 bases, the J end by 5 bases, with 13 bases between. The CDR3 has 15 amino acids.

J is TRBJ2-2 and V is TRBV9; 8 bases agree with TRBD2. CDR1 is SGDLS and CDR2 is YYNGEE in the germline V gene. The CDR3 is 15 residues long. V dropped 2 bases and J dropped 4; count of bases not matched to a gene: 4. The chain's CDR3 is CASSVGAGVTGELFF. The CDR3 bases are TGTGCCAGCAGCGTGGGAGCGGGAGTCACCGGGGAGCTGTTTTTT.

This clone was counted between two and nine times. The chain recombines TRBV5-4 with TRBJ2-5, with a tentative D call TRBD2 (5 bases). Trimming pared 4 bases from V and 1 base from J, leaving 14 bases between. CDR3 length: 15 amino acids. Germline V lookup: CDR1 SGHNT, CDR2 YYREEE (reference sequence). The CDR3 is CASSTLIRGQETQYF. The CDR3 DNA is TGTGCCAGCAGCACTCTTATACGGGGCCAAGAGACCCAGTACTTC.

CDR3 sequence (DNA): TGTGCCAGCAGCTTTAATGGGAACACTGAAGCTTTCTTT. Translated: CASSFNGNTEAFF. The chain is built from TRBV11-1 and TRBJ1-1; D unresolved. This CDR3 has 13 amino acids. Deletions cut 3 bases from V and 1 base from J, with 6 bases between. Germline V gene lookup returns CDR1 SGHAT and CDR2 FQDESV (reference sequence).

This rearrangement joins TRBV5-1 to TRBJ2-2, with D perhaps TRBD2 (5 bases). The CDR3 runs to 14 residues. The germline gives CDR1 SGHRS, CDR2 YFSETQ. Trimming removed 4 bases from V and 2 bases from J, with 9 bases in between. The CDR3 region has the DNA TGCGCCAGCAGCCGGGGAGATAACACCGGGGAGCTGTTTTTT. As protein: CASSRGDNTGELFF.

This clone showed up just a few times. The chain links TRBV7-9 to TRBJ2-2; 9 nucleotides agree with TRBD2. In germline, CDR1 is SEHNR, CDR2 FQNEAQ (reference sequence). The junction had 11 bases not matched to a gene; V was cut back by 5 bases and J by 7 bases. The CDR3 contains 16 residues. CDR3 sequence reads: CASSRSGGRAVGELFF. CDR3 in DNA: TGTGCCAGCAGCCGATCGGGCGGGAGGGCCGTCGGGGAGCTGTTTTTT. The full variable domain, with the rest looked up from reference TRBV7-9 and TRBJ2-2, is DTGVSQNPRHKITKRGQNVTFRCDPISEHNRLYWYRQTLGQGPEFLTYFQNEAQLEKSRLLSDRFSAERPKGSFSTLEIQRTEQGDSAMYLCASSRSGGRAVGELFFGEGSRLTVL.

The CDR3 protein is CASSWDPNGAMSYEQYF. The CDR3 nucleotides read TGCGCCAGCAGCTGGGATCCTAACGGGGCAATGTCCTACGAGCAGTACTTC. V usage is TRBV5-1 and J usage is TRBJ2-7, with D perhaps matching TRBD1 or TRBD2 (5 bases each). The CDR3 contains 17 residues. Germline CDR1 is SGHRS and CDR2 is YFSETQ. V lost 3 bases, J lost 1 base, and 20 bases lay in between.